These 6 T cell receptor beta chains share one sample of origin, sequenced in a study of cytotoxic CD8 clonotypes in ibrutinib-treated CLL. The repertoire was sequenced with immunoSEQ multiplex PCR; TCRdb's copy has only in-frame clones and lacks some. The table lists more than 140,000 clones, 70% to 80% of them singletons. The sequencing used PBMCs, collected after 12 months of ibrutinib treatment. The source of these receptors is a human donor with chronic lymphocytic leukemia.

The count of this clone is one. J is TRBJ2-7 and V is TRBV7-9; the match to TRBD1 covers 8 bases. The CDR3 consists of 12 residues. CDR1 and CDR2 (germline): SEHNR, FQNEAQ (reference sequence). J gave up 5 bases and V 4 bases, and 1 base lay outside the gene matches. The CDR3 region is CASSWTGNEQYF. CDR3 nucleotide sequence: TGTGCCAGCAGCTGGACAGGGAACGAGCAGTACTTC.

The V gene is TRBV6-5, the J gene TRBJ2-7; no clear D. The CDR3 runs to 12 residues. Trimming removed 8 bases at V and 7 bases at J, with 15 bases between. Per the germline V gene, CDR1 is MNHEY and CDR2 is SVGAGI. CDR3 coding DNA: TGTGCCAGCGGCCGTTCTATGGGGGAGCAGTACTTC. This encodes CASGRSMGEQYF.

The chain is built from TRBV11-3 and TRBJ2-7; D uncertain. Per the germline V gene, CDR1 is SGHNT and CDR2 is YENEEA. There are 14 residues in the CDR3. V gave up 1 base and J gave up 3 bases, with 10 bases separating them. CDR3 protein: CASSLVGEIYEQYF. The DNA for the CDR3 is TGTGCCAGCAGCTTAGTAGGAGAGATCTACGAGCAGTACTTC.

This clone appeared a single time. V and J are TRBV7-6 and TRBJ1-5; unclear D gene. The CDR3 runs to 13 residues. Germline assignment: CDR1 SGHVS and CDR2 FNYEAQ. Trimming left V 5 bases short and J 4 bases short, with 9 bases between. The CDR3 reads CASSLDPNQPQHF. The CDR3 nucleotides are TGTGCCAGCAGCCTTGACCCAAATCAGCCCCAGCATTTT.

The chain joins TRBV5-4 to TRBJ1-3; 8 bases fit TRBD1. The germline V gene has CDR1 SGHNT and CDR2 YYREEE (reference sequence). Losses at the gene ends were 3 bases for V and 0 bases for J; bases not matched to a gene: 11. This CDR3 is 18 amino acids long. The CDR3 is CASSSGQGKTLSGNTIYF. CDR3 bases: TGTGCCAGCAGCTCCGGACAGGGAAAAACCCTCTCTGGAAACACCATATATTTT.

CDR3 protein: CASSWGGGNYGYTF. The CDR3 nucleotides read TGTGCCAGCAGTTGGGGAGGGGGCAACTATGGCTACACCTTC. The gene calls are TRBV27 and TRBJ1-2; 7 bases match TRBD1. Trimming removed 4 bases from V and 2 bases from J; junction bases left unmatched: 4. Germline assignment: CDR1 MNHEY and CDR2 SMNVEV (reference sequence). This CDR3 contains 14 residues.